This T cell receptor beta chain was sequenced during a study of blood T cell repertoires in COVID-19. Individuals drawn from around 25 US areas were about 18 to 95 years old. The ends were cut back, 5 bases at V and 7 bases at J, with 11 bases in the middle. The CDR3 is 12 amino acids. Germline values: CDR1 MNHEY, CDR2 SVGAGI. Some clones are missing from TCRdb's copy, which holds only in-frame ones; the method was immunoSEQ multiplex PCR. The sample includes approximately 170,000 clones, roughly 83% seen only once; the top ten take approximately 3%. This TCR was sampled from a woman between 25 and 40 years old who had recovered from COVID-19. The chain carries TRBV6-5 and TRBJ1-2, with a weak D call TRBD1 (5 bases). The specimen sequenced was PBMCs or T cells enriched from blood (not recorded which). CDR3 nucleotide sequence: TGTGCCAGCAGTCCGCGACAGTTTGGCTACACCTTC. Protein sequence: CASSPRQFGYTF.